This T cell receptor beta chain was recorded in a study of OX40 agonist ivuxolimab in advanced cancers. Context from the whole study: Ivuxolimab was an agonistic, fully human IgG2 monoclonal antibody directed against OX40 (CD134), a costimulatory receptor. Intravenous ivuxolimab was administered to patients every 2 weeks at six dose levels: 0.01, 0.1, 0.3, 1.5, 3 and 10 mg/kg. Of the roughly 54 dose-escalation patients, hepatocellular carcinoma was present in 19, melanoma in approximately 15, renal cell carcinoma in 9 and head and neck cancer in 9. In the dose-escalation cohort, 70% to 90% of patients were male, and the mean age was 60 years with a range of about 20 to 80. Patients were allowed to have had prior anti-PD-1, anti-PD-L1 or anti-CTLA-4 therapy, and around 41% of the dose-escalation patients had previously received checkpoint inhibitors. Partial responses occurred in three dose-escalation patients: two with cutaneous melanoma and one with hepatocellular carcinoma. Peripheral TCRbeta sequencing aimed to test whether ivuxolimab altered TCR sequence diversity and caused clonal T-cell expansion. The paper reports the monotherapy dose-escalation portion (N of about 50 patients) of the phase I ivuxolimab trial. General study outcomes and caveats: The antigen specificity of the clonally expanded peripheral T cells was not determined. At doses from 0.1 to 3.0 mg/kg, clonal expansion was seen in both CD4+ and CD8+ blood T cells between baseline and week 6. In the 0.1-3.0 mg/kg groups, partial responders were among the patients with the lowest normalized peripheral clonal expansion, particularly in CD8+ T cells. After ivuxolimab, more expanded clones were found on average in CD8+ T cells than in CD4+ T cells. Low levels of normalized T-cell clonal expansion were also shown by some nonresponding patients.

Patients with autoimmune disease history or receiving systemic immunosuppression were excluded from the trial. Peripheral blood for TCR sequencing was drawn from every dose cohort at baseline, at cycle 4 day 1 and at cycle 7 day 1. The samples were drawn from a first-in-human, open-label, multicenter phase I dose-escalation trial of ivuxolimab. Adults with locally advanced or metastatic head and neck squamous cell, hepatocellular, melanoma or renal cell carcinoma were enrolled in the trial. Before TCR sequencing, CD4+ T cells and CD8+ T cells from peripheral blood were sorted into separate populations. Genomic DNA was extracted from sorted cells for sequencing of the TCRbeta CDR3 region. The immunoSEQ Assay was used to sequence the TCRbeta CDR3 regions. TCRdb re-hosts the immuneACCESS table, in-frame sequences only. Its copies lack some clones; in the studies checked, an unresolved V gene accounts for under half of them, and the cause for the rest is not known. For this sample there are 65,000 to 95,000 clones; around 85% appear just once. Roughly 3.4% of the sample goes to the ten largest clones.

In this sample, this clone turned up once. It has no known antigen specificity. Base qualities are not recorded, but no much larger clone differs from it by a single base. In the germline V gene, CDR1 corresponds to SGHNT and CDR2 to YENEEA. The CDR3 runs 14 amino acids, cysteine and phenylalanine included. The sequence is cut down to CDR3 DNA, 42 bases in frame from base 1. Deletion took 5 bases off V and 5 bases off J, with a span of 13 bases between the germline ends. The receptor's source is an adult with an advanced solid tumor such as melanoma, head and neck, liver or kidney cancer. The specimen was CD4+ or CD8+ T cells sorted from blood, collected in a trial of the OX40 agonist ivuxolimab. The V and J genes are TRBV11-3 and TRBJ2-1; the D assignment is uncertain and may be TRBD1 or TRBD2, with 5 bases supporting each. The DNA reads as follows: TGTGCCAGCAGCGTGAGCCGGGGCAACAATGAGCAGTTCTTC. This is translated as CASSVSRGNNEQFF.